These T cell receptor beta chains were read from a single sample in a study of blood T cell repertoires in COVID-19. Sequencing was performed with immunoSEQ multiplex PCR; in TCRdb, only in-frame clones are kept and a portion is missing. The sample yields 30,000 to 40,000 clones, 85% to 90% seen once. The sequenced material came from peripheral blood. Receptors were obtained from a man between 60 and 75 years old with active or convalescent COVID-19. CDR3s include the opening cysteine and the closing phenylalanine or tryptophan. Fields, in order: V gene, clone size, J gene, D gene, CDR3 protein, CDR3 DNA. The D gene is left open where the match is weak. Size is omitted from some rows. Given values are once, few, many or a class for expanded clones.

V gene: TRBV19; clone size: -; J gene: TRBJ2-3; D gene: TRBD2; CDR3 protein: CASSISSGGTADTQYF; CDR3 DNA: TGTGCCAGTAGTATTTCTAGCGGGGGGACAGCAGATACGCAGTATTTT
V gene: TRBV10-3; clone size: -; J gene: TRBJ1-2; D gene: -; CDR3 protein: CAISEAGSGYGYTF; CDR3 DNA: TGTGCCATCAGTGAAGCAGGGTCTGGCTATGGCTACACCTTC
V gene: TRBV3-1/TRBV3-2; clone size: -; J gene: TRBJ2-1; D gene: -; CDR3 protein: CASSHVSGEQFF; CDR3 DNA: TGTGCCAGCAGCCATGTAAGCGGTGAGCAGTTCTTC
V gene: TRBV5-4; clone size: -; J gene: TRBJ1-1; D gene: TRBD1; CDR3 protein: CASSYNRGQNTEAFF; CDR3 DNA: TGTGCCAGCAGTTACAACAGGGGGCAGAACACTGAAGCTTTCTTT
V gene: TRBV5-1; clone size: -; J gene: TRBJ1-3; D gene: TRBD1; CDR3 protein: CASSLEGASGNTIYF; CDR3 DNA: TGCGCCAGCAGCTTGGAGGGGGCCTCTGGAAACACCATATATTTT
V gene: TRBV12-3/TRBV12-4; clone size: -; J gene: TRBJ1-1; D gene: -; CDR3 protein: CASSLLRNTEAFF; CDR3 DNA: TGTGCCAGCAGTTTACTTCGGAACACTGAAGCTTTCTTT
V gene: TRBV3-1/TRBV3-2; clone size: -; J gene: TRBJ1-3; D gene: -; CDR3 protein: CASSRGASGNTIYF; CDR3 DNA: TGTGCCAGCAGCCGCGGGGCGTCCGGAAACACCATATATTTT
V gene: TRBV3-1/TRBV3-2; clone size: -; J gene: TRBJ1-6; D gene: -; CDR3 protein: CASSRMAGNSPLHF; CDR3 DNA: TGTGCCAGCAGCCGAATGGCGGGTAATTCACCCCTCCACTTT
V gene: TRBV7-6; clone size: once; J gene: TRBJ1-2; D gene: -; CDR3 protein: CASSPVNYGYTF; CDR3 DNA: TGTGCCAGCAGCCCTGTTAACTATGGCTACACCTTC
V gene: TRBV5-5; clone size: -; J gene: TRBJ1-1; D gene: -; CDR3 protein: CASSAIYDRTRNTEAFF; CDR3 DNA: TGTGCCAGCAGCGCCATTTACGACAGGACCCGGAACACTGAAGCTTTCTTT
V gene: TRBV3-1/TRBV3-2; clone size: -; J gene: TRBJ2-2; D gene: -; CDR3 protein: CASSQFSRTGELFF; CDR3 DNA: TGTGCCAGCAGCCAGTTTTCCCGCACCGGGGAGCTGTTTTTT
V gene: TRBV5-6; clone size: -; J gene: TRBJ2-2; D gene: -; CDR3 protein: CASSVFGAGELFF; CDR3 DNA: TGTGCCAGCAGCGTATTCGGGGCCGGGGAGCTGTTTTTT
V gene: TRBV2; clone size: -; J gene: TRBJ2-5; D gene: -; CDR3 protein: CASSLRGEQETQYF; CDR3 DNA: TGTGCCAGCAGTCTCAGGGGGGAACAAGAGACCCAGTACTTC
V gene: TRBV24-1; clone size: -; J gene: TRBJ2-3; D gene: TRBD2; CDR3 protein: CATSGTSGDTQYF; CDR3 DNA: TGTGCCACCAGTGGTACTAGCGGGGATACGCAGTATTTT
V gene: TRBV28; clone size: -; J gene: TRBJ1-2; D gene: -; CDR3 protein: CASSEQSYGYTF; CDR3 DNA: TGTGCCAGCAGTGAACAGAGCTATGGCTACACCTTC
V gene: TRBV7-2; clone size: -; J gene: TRBJ2-4; D gene: -; CDR3 protein: CASSLPGGGRLAKNIQYF; CDR3 DNA: TGTGCCAGCAGCCTACCGGGGGGCGGCCGACTAGCCAAAAACATTCAGTACTTC
V gene: TRBV7-9; clone size: -; J gene: TRBJ2-5; D gene: TRBD2; CDR3 protein: CASSHQLAGAETQYF; CDR3 DNA: TGTGCCAGCAGTCACCAACTAGCGGGGGCAGAGACCCAGTACTTC
V gene: TRBV5-4; clone size: -; J gene: TRBJ2-3; D gene: TRBD1; CDR3 protein: CASSETGVDTQYF; CDR3 DNA: TGTGCCAGCAGTGAGACAGGGGTAGATACGCAGTATTTT
V gene: TRBV19; clone size: -; J gene: TRBJ1-5; D gene: TRBD1; CDR3 protein: CASSIEDRGYQPQHF; CDR3 DNA: TGTGCCAGTAGTATAGAGGACAGGGGCTATCAGCCCCAGCATTTT
V gene: TRBV7-8; clone size: -; J gene: TRBJ1-1; D gene: TRBD1; CDR3 protein: CASSLVDRVRPNTEAFF; CDR3 DNA: TGTGCCAGCAGCTTAGTTGACAGGGTTCGTCCGAACACTGAAGCTTTCTTT
V gene: TRBV7-8; clone size: -; J gene: TRBJ2-1; D gene: TRBD2; CDR3 protein: CASIQVAGGDNEQFF; CDR3 DNA: TGTGCCAGCATCCAGGTAGCGGGAGGGGACAATGAGCAGTTCTTC
V gene: TRBV28; clone size: -; J gene: TRBJ2-3; D gene: -; CDR3 protein: CASSFLSGTDTQYF; CDR3 DNA: TGTGCCAGCAGCTTCCTATCGGGCACAGATACGCAGTATTTT
V gene: TRBV28; clone size: -; J gene: TRBJ1-5; D gene: -; CDR3 protein: CASSFWSLAHNQPQHF; CDR3 DNA: TGTGCCAGCAGTTTTTGGAGTCTGGCCCACAATCAGCCCCAGCATTTT
V gene: TRBV5-5; clone size: -; J gene: TRBJ1-5; D gene: TRBD1; CDR3 protein: CASSLDRGGNQPQHF; CDR3 DNA: TGTGCCAGCAGCTTGGACAGGGGGGGCAATCAGCCCCAGCATTTT
V gene: TRBV2; clone size: -; J gene: TRBJ2-5; D gene: -; CDR3 protein: CASGLAWETQYF; CDR3 DNA: TGTGCCAGCGGGCTAGCTTGGGAGACCCAGTACTTC
V gene: TRBV9; clone size: -; J gene: TRBJ2-1; D gene: TRBD1; CDR3 protein: CASSGAQGDEQFF; CDR3 DNA: TGTGCCAGCAGCGGAGCACAGGGGGATGAGCAGTTCTTC
V gene: TRBV5-6; clone size: -; J gene: TRBJ1-6; D gene: TRBD1; CDR3 protein: CASSLAGQGYNSPLHF; CDR3 DNA: TGTGCCAGCAGCTTGGCCGGACAGGGCTATAATTCACCCCTCCACTTT
V gene: TRBV29-1; clone size: -; J gene: TRBJ1-2; D gene: TRBD1; CDR3 protein: CSVVDRAQYGYTF; CDR3 DNA: TGCAGCGTTGTCGACAGGGCCCAATATGGCTACACCTTC
V gene: TRBV23-1; clone size: -; J gene: TRBJ1-4; D gene: -; CDR3 protein: CASKTRQSNEKLFF; CDR3 DNA: TGCGCCAGCAAAACACGACAGTCTAATGAAAAACTGTTTTTT
V gene: TRBV5-1; clone size: -; J gene: TRBJ1-1; D gene: TRBD1; CDR3 protein: CASSVNRGNTEAFF; CDR3 DNA: TGCGCCAGCAGCGTGAACAGGGGAAACACTGAAGCTTTCTTT
V gene: TRBV6-1; clone size: -; J gene: TRBJ1-5; D gene: TRBD1; CDR3 protein: CASSGDSTYSNQPQHF; CDR3 DNA: TGTGCCAGCAGTGGGGACAGCACGTATAGCAATCAGCCCCAGCATTTT
V gene: TRBV24-1; clone size: -; J gene: TRBJ2-1; D gene: TRBD2; CDR3 protein: CATSPTGTSGKNEQFF; CDR3 DNA: TGTGCCACCAGCCCCACCGGGACTAGCGGGAAGAATGAGCAGTTCTTC
V gene: TRBV7-9; clone size: -; J gene: TRBJ2-2; D gene: TRBD2; CDR3 protein: CASSLAEVREENTGELFF; CDR3 DNA: TGTGCCAGCAGCTTAGCGGAGGTGCGGGAGGAAAACACCGGGGAGCTGTTTTTT
V gene: TRBV6-5; clone size: once; J gene: TRBJ1-2; D gene: -; CDR3 protein: CASSYSTGGDGYTF; CDR3 DNA: TGTGCCAGCAGTTATTCGACGGGGGGAGACGGCTACACCTTC
V gene: TRBV6-2/TRBV6-3; clone size: -; J gene: TRBJ2-1; D gene: -; CDR3 protein: CASSYLAGPRNYNEQFF; CDR3 DNA: TGTGCCAGCAGTTATTTGGCGGGGCCAAGGAACTACAATGAGCAGTTCTTC
V gene: TRBV6-5; clone size: -; J gene: TRBJ1-4; D gene: TRBD1; CDR3 protein: CASSYSHRGYEKLFF; CDR3 DNA: TGTGCCAGCAGTTACTCCCACAGGGGGTATGAAAAACTGTTTTTT
V gene: TRBV6-5; clone size: once; J gene: TRBJ2-1; D gene: TRBD1; CDR3 protein: CASSKGAGAIPEQFF; CDR3 DNA: TGTGCCAGCAGTAAGGGGGCTGGGGCCATCCCGGAGCAGTTCTTC
V gene: TRBV4-2; clone size: -; J gene: TRBJ2-3; D gene: -; CDR3 protein: CASSPQGGASTDTQYF; CDR3 DNA: TGTGCCAGCAGCCCACAAGGCGGAGCTAGCACAGATACGCAGTATTTT
V gene: TRBV29-1; clone size: -; J gene: TRBJ1-6; D gene: TRBD1; CDR3 protein: CSARTGSSYNSPLHF; CDR3 DNA: TGCAGCGCTCGGACAGGGAGCTCCTATAATTCACCCCTCCACTTT
V gene: TRBV24-1; clone size: once; J gene: TRBJ2-2; D gene: TRBD1; CDR3 protein: CATSLSTGGANTGELFF; CDR3 DNA: TGTGCCACCTCTCTATCGACAGGGGGCGCGAACACCGGGGAGCTGTTTTTT
V gene: TRBV7-9; clone size: -; J gene: TRBJ1-2; D gene: -; CDR3 protein: CASSSTGRFLDGYTF; CDR3 DNA: TGTGCCAGCAGCTCTACCGGTCGGTTTCTAGATGGCTACACCTTC
V gene: TRBV3-1/TRBV3-2; clone size: -; J gene: TRBJ2-2; D gene: TRBD1; CDR3 protein: CASSLPGTGRNGELFF; CDR3 DNA: TGTGCCAGCAGCCTACCTGGGACAGGGAGGAACGGGGAGCTGTTTTTT
V gene: TRBV7-2; clone size: few; J gene: TRBJ1-6; D gene: -; CDR3 protein: CASSLGQGRDSPLHF; CDR3 DNA: TGTGCCAGCAGCTTAGGGCAGGGGAGGGATTCACCCCTCCACTTT
V gene: TRBV18; clone size: -; J gene: TRBJ1-1; D gene: TRBD1; CDR3 protein: CASSSLTGEWTEAFF; CDR3 DNA: TGTGCCAGCTCATCCTTGACAGGGGAATGGACTGAAGCTTTCTTT
V gene: TRBV7-8; clone size: -; J gene: TRBJ2-2; D gene: TRBD2; CDR3 protein: CASSLAGGMTGELFF; CDR3 DNA: TGTGCCAGCAGCTTAGCGGGGGGGATGACCGGGGAGCTGTTTTTT
V gene: TRBV2; clone size: -; J gene: TRBJ2-5; D gene: TRBD2; CDR3 protein: CASRSSGVYGETQYF; CDR3 DNA: TGTGCCAGCAGAAGTAGCGGGGTGTATGGAGAGACCCAGTACTTC
V gene: TRBV19; clone size: -; J gene: TRBJ1-2; D gene: -; CDR3 protein: CASSIDAGTGYTF; CDR3 DNA: TGTGCCAGTAGTATAGATGCAGGGACAGGCTACACCTTC
V gene: TRBV6-1; clone size: -; J gene: TRBJ2-2; D gene: -; CDR3 protein: CASSEIGGNTGELFF; CDR3 DNA: TGTGCCAGCAGTGAAATCGGCGGGAACACCGGGGAGCTGTTTTTT
V gene: TRBV19; clone size: -; J gene: TRBJ1-2; D gene: TRBD1; CDR3 protein: CASSRDRAGYTF; CDR3 DNA: TGTGCCAGTAGTCGGGACAGGGCTGGCTACACCTTC